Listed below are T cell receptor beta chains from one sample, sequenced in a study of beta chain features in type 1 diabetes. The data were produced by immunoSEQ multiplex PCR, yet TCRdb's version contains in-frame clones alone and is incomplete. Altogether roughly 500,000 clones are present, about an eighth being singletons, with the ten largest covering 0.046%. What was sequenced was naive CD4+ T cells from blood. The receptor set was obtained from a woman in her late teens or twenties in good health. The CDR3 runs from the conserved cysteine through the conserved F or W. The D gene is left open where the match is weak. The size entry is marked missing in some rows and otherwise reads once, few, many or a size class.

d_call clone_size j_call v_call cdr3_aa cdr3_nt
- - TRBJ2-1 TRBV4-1 CASSQDTLTPPRGGQFF TGCGCCAGCAGCCAAGATACCTTGACTCCTCCGCGAGGAGGGCAGTTCTTC
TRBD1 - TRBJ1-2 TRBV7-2 CASSPQGDSYGYTF TGTGCCAGCAGCCCCCAGGGGGACAGCTATGGCTACACCTTC
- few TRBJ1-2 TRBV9 CASSPSRQNYGYTF TGTGCCAGCAGCCCCAGTCGACAGAACTATGGCTACACCTTC
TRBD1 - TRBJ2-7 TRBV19 CASRGQGTRQTYEQYF TGTGCCAGTAGGGGACAGGGGACACGCCAGACCTACGAGCAGTACTTC
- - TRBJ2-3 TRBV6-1 CAGASDGDTQYF TGTGCCGGAGCCTCGGACGGAGATACGCAGTATTTT
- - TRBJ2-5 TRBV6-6 CASRAGGETQYF TGTGCCAGCAGAGCAGGAGGAGAGACCCAGTACTTC
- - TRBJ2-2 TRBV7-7 CASSLGGNTGELFF TGTGCCAGCAGCCTGGGAGGGAACACCGGGGAGCTGTTTTTT
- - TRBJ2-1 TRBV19 CASSIMGRTYNEQFF TGTGCCAGTAGTATAATGGGCAGGACCTACAATGAGCAGTTCTTC
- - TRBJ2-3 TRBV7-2 CASSYRFSASTDTQYF TGTGCCAGCAGCTATAGGTTCTCTGCTAGCACAGATACGCAGTATTTT
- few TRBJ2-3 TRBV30 CAWSGSTDTQYF TGTGCCTGGAGCGGGAGTACAGATACGCAGTATTTT
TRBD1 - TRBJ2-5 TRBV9 CASSVGGQGKETQYF TGTGCCAGCAGCGTAGGGGGACAGGGAAAGGAGACCCAGTACTTC
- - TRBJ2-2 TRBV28 CASSLWTGELFF TGTGCCAGCAGTTTGTGGACCGGGGAGCTGTTTTTT
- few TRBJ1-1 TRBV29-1 CSATRQLGNTEAFF TGCAGCGCCACTCGACAGTTAGGGAACACTGAAGCTTTCTTT
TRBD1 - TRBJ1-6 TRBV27 CASSWDRDNSPLHF TGTGCCAGCAGCTGGGACAGGGATAATTCACCCCTCCACTTT
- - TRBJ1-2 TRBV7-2 CASSSDLSSERGYTF TGTGCCAGCAGCTCAGATCTTTCGTCTGAACGTGGCTACACCTTC
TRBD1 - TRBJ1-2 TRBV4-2 CASSPQADGTAYGYTF TGTGCCAGCAGCCCTCAGGCTGACGGGACAGCCTATGGCTACACCTTC
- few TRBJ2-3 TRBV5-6 CASGGRGRTDTQYF TGTGCCAGCGGCGGGCGGGGCCGCACAGATACGCAGTATTTT